These 28 T cell receptor beta chains were sequenced from one sample in a study of blood T cell repertoires in COVID-19. The method was immunoSEQ multiplex PCR; TCRdb's version includes in-frame clones alone and lacks a portion of them. The sample has about 320,000 clones, about four fifths seen once. Source material: peripheral blood. Every receptor here comes from a woman aged 50 to 60 with acute or convalescent COVID-19.

CDR3 loop: CASSLQHSKTEAFF. In DNA, the CDR3 is TGTGCCAGCAGCTTACAGCATTCGAAGACTGAAGCTTTCTTT. The chain joins TRBV5-8 to TRBJ1-1; D gene unclear. Germline assignment: CDR1 SGHTS and CDR2 YDEGEE. V dropped 2 bases and J dropped 5 bases, with 13 bases sitting between them. This CDR3 comprises 14 residues.

The V call is TRBV24-1, the J call TRBJ2-1; 7 positions agree with TRBD2. The CDR3 extends over 15 amino acids. V was clipped by 3 bases and J by 8 bases; unmatched bases: 9. Germline-derived CDR1 and CDR2 are KGHDR and SFDVKD. Here the CDR3 DNA reads TGTGCCACCAGTGATCCCCGTGGACTAGACGATGAGCAGTTCTTC. Its translation is CATSDPRGLDDEQFF.

In DNA form, the CDR3 reads TGTGCCAGCAGCTCGGGACTAGCGGTCAAAGAGACCCAGTACTTC. It specifies CASSSGLAVKETQYF. The chain has TRBV7-3 and TRBJ2-5, with 11 bases fitting TRBD2. V lost 4 bases to trimming and J lost 3 bases; unmatched junction nucleotides: 4. The germline CDR1 and CDR2 sequences are SGHTA and FQGTGA. The length of the CDR3 is 15 residues.

This chain joins TRBV7-8 and TRBJ2-5; D is uncertain. The CDR3 runs 12 residues. Germline V gene sequence: CDR1 SGHVS, CDR2 FQNEAQ. V was pared by 5 bases and J by 5 bases, with 9 bases between. The CDR3: CASSPPGETQYF. The CDR3 nucleotides are TGTGCCAGCAGCCCCCCCGGGGAGACCCAGTACTTC.

The chain links TRBV6-5 to TRBJ2-2; maybe TRBD1 (5 bases). This CDR3 has 14 amino acids. Trimming took off 7 bases at V and 0 bases at J, with 9 bases between the two ends. Germline-derived CDR1 and CDR2 are MNHEY and SVGAGI. CDR3 DNA sequence: TGTGCCAGCATTAGACAGCCGAACACCGGGGAGCTGTTTTTT. This translates into CASIRQPNTGELFF.

The chain links TRBV20-1 to TRBJ2-1; 7 bases are shared with TRBD1. V was clipped by 5 bases and J by 10 bases; unmatched bases: 5. This CDR3 contains 11 residues. Germline CDR1 reads DFQATT; CDR2 reads SNEGSKA (reference sequence). CDR3 region: CSAQGEKEQFF. CDR3 nucleotides: TGCAGTGCTCAGGGGGAGAAAGAGCAGTTCTTC.

This clone was picked up one time. V and J are TRBV7-3 and TRBJ2-3; TRBD2 aligns across 9 bases. V lost 3 bases, J lost 5 bases, and 6 bases stayed unmatched. Germline V CDR1 and CDR2: SGHTA, FQGTGA. The CDR3 contains 15 residues. CDR3 in amino acids: CASSFAGGLGDTQYF. The CDR3 DNA reads TGTGCCAGCAGCTTCGCGGGAGGGCTTGGAGATACGCAGTATTTT.

This clone was counted between two and nine times. This rearrangement joins TRBV6-5 to TRBJ1-1; 7 bases align to TRBD1. J was trimmed by 4 bases and V by 5 bases; bases with no gene match: 7. This CDR3 has 14 residues. Germline V gives CDR1 MNHEY, CDR2 SVGAGI. In DNA form, the CDR3 reads TGTGCCAGCAGTCTTGAACAGGGGACCACTGAAGCTTTCTTT. Translated: CASSLEQGTTEAFF.

The V gene is TRBV6-5, the J gene TRBJ1-4, with D uncertain. V was pared by 6 bases and J by 4 bases, with 15 bases between. The V gene's germline CDR1 is MNHEY and CDR2 SVGAGI. The CDR3 is 15 residues long. The CDR3 is CASSELVSDNEKLFF. For the CDR3, the DNA is TGTGCCAGCAGCGAGTTAGTGTCTGATAATGAAAAACTGTTTTTT.

The genes are TRBV28 and TRBJ2-5; 9 nucleotides agree with TRBD1. The CDR3 consists of 15 residues. Germline V gives CDR1 MDHEN, CDR2 SYDVKM. V was clipped by 5 bases and J by 5 bases; unmatched bases: 9. CDR3 sequence (DNA): TGTGCCAGCAGTCCCCCGGGACAGGGTTGGGAGACCCAGTACTTC. Its translation: CASSPPGQGWETQYF.

CDR3 bases: TGTGCCAGCAGTCCATCATATGAGCAGTTCTTC. Translating gives CASSPSYEQFF. V usage is TRBV6-7 and J usage is TRBJ2-1; D gene ambiguous. TRBV6-7 is identified as an open reading frame with a role that is uncertain. V shed 5 bases and J shed 8 bases, with 7 bases lying between them. The CDR3 has 11 residues.

A word on this clone: Other nucleotide sequences from this sample produce the same CDR3. The chain is built from TRBV11-3 and TRBJ2-7; 7 bases align to TRBD1. Germline V gene lookup returns CDR1 SGHNT and CDR2 YENEEA. This CDR3 contains 12 residues. J gave up 5 bases and V 5 bases, and 3 bases lay outside the gene matches. CDR3 protein: CASSLQGDEQYF. DNA of the CDR3: TGTGCCAGCAGCCTGCAGGGGGACGAGCAGTACTTC.

V gene TRBV5-1 combines with J gene TRBJ2-1; TRBD2 matches 10 bases. V lost 2 bases and J lost 8; bases outside the gene matches: 7. CDR1 is SGHRS, CDR2 YFSETQ, per germline. There are 15 residues in the CDR3. The CDR3 protein is CASSFQRGGVDEQFF. DNA of the CDR3: TGCGCCAGCAGCTTTCAGCGGGGGGGCGTGGATGAGCAGTTCTTC.

The genes are TRBV11-2 and TRBJ2-3; perhaps TRBD1 as D (7 bases). Trimming left V 5 bases short and J 0 bases short, with 15 bases between. CDR3 length: 16 residues. Germline V lookup: CDR1 SGHAT, CDR2 FQNNGV. The CDR3 DNA follows: TGTGCCAGCAGCCCCCCGGAGGGACAGAGCACAGATACGCAGTATTTT. Translating it yields CASSPPEGQSTDTQYF.

The gene calls are TRBV7-3 and TRBJ1-1; D might be TRBD1 (6 bases). Germline CDR1 and CDR2: SGHTA and FQGTGA. The CDR3 sequence is 14 residues long. Trimming stripped 5 bases from V and 0 bases from J, with 10 bases between. For the CDR3, the DNA is TGTGCCAGCAGCCCTCAGGGGATGAACACTGAAGCTTTCTTT. This sequence encodes CASSPQGMNTEAFF.

The gene calls are TRBV5-4 and TRBJ2-7; 8 nucleotides match TRBD1. The CDR3 spans 15 residues. Germline CDR1 SGHNT, CDR2 YYREEE (reference sequence). The J segment lost 4 bases and the V segment lost 2 bases, leaving 8 bases of the junction unmatched. This CDR3 reads CASSFNGQGRYEQYF. CDR3 DNA: TGTGCCAGCAGCTTTAATGGACAGGGAAGGTACGAGCAGTACTTC.

The chain carries TRBV9 and TRBJ1-4, with 11 bases aligning to TRBD1. The trim removed 7 bases at V and 6 bases at J, leaving 2 bases unmatched. Germline V lookup: CDR1 SGDLS, CDR2 YYNGEE. The CDR3 is 13 residues long. The CDR3 sequence: CASGDRGDEKLFF. DNA of the CDR3: TGTGCCAGCGGGGACAGGGGGGATGAAAAACTGTTTTTT.

A single count supports this clone. The chain uses TRBV4-2 and TRBJ1-4, with 7 bases aligning to TRBD1. The CDR3 contains 15 residues. Germline V gives CDR1 LGHNA, CDR2 YNFKEQ. Trimming took 0 bases from V and 4 from J; bases not matched to a gene: 2. The CDR3 bases are TGTGCCAGCAGCCAAGAGGACAGGATTAATGAAAAACTGTTTTTT. Its translation is CASSQEDRINEKLFF.

The chain has TRBV7-9 and TRBJ1-2; D might be TRBD1 (5 bases). Germline CDR1 is SEHNR and CDR2 is FQNEAQ (reference sequence). CDR3 length equals 13 residues. V dropped 5 bases and J dropped 4 bases, with 11 bases sitting between them. CDR3 residues: CASSGGTGYGYTF. Here the CDR3 DNA reads TGTGCCAGCAGCGGAGGGACTGGCTATGGCTACACCTTC.

This clone was seen a few times. In nucleotides, the CDR3 is TGTGCCAGCAGCCAGGAGCGGACGGGGGAGACCCAGTACTTC. Its protein product is CASSQERTGETQYF. J is TRBJ2-5 and V is TRBV4-2; weak D call: TRBD2 (5 bases). CDR3 length equals 14 residues. Germline-derived CDR1 and CDR2 are LGHNA and YNFKEQ. V lost 3 bases to trimming and J lost 5 bases, with 13 bases between them.

This clone was found once. The chain carries TRBV4-1 and TRBJ2-3; D may be TRBD1 (5 bases). This CDR3 has 15 amino acids. CDR1 and CDR2 (germline): MGHRA, YSYEKL. With 2 bases removed from V and 5 bases from J, the gap between germline ends came to 14 bases. CDR3 region: CASSQLDSNEDTQYF. The CDR3 bases are TGCGCCAGCAGCCAACTAGACAGCAACGAAGATACGCAGTATTTT.

The DNA for the CDR3 is TGTGCCAGCGAGCTAGACAGGGGGCGCGAGCAGTACGTC. Its protein is CASELDRGREQYV. The chain recombines TRBV21-1 with TRBJ2-7; the table's D gene call, TRBD1, was not cross checked with the DNA. TRBV21-1 is deemed a pseudogene. This CDR3 has 13 amino acids.

V usage is TRBV2 and J usage is TRBJ2-7, with 10 bases identical to TRBD1. Germline CDR1 is SNHLY and CDR2 is FYNNEI. With V trimmed by 8 bases and J by 1 base, 20 bases remained unmatched. The CDR3 length is 19 residues. The CDR3 DNA is TGTGCCAGCGAGTACTCCTGGACAGGGGGATCCCCACCTTCCTACGAGCAGTACGTC. As protein: CASEYSWTGGSPPSYEQYV.

J is TRBJ1-1 and V is TRBV5-1; 10 bases map to TRBD1. V gave up 2 bases and J gave up 7 bases; unmatched junction bases: 5. This CDR3 is 14 amino acids long. CDR1 is SGHRS and CDR2 is YFSETQ in the germline V gene. CDR3 in DNA: TGCGCCAGCAGCTTCAGACAGGGGGCGGATGAAGCTTTCTTT. This translates into CASSFRQGADEAFF.

This sequence joins TRBV20-1 and TRBJ1-1; D is undetermined. Germline loops: CDR1 DFQATT, CDR2 SNEGSKA (reference sequence). The ends were cut back, 5 bases at V and 11 bases at J, with 12 bases in the middle. CDR3 length equals 10 residues. The CDR3 here is CSAYERSAFF. The DNA of the CDR3 is TGCAGTGCTTATGAGAGGAGCGCTTTCTTT.

The V call is TRBV27, the J call TRBJ2-7, with TRBD2 matching 12 bases. The germline gives CDR1 MNHEY, CDR2 SMNVEV (reference sequence). Trimming at V came to 6 bases and at J to 9 bases, leaving 15 bases not matched to a gene. CDR3 length: 16 amino acids. CDR3: CASSRTGLAGDKGQYF. CDR3 bases: TGTGCCAGCAGCCGAACGGGACTAGCGGGTGACAAGGGGCAGTACTTC.

This clone showed up just once. The chain joins TRBV19 to TRBJ1-6; tentative D call: TRBD1 (6 bases). Germline values: CDR1 LNHDA, CDR2 SQIVND (reference sequence). The CDR3 covers 16 residues. Trimming removed 9 bases at V and 1 base at J, with 16 bases between. In nucleotides, the CDR3 is TGTGCCAGCAGGGGCTGGGAAGGGTCCTATAATTCACCCCTCCACTTT. It is translated as CASRGWEGSYNSPLHF. Based on the CDR3 plus reference TRBV19 and TRBJ1-6, the full variable domain is DGGITQSPKYLFRKEGQNVTLSCEQNLNHDAMYWYRQDPGQGLRLIYYSQIVNDFQKGDIAEGYSVSREKKESFPLTVTSAQKNPTAFYLCASRGWEGSYNSPLHFGNGTRLTVT.

V gene TRBV18 combines with J gene TRBJ1-1, with D unclear. The germline V and J ends were trimmed by 2 bases and 3 bases, with 10 bases remaining between them. CDR1 is KGHSH, CDR2 LQKENI, per germline. This CDR3 comprises 14 residues. The CDR3 protein is CASSPSGVDTEAFF. DNA for the CDR3: TGTGCCAGCTCACCATCCGGGGTAGACACTGAAGCTTTCTTT.